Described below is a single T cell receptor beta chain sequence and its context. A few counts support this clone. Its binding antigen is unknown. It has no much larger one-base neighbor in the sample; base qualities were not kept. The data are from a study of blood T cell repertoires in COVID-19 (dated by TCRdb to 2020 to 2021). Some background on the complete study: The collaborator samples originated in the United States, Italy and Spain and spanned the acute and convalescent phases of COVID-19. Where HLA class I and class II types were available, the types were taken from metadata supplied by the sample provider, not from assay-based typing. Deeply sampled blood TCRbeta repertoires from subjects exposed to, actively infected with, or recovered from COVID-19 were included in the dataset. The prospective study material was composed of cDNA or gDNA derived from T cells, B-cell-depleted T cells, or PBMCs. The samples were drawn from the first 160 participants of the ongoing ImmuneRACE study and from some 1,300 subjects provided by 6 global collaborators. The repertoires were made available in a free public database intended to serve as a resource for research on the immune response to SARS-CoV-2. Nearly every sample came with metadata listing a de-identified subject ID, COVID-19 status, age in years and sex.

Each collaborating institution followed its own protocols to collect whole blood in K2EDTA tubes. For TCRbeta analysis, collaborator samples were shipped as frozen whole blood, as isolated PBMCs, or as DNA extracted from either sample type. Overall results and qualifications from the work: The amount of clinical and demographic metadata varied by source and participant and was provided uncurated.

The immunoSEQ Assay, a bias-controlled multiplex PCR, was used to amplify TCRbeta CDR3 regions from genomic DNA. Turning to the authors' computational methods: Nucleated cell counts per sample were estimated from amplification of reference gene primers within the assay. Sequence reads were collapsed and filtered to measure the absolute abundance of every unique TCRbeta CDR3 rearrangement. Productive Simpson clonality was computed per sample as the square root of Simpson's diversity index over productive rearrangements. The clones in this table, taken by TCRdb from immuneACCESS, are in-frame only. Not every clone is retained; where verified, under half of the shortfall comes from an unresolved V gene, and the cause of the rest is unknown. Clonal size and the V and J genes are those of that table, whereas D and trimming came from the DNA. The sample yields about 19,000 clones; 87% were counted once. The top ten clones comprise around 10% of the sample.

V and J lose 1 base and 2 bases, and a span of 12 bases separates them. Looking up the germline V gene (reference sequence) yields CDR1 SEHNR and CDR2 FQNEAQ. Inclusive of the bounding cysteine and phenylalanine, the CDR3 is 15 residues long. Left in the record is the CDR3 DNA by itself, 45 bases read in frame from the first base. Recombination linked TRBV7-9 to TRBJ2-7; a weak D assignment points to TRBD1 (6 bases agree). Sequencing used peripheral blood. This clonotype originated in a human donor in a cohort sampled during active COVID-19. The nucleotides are TGTGCCAGCAGCTTAGGTACAGGGAGTACCTACGAGCAGTACTTC. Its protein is CASSLGTGSTYEQYF.